Shown below are 21 T cell receptor beta chains from a single sample sequenced in a study of T cell responses to AZD1222 COVID-19 vaccine. The data were produced by immunoSEQ multiplex PCR, yet TCRdb's version contains in-frame clones alone and is incomplete. The sample contains 170,000 or so clones, roughly 88% of which appear only once. The specimen comprised peripheral blood, sampled 28 days after the second AZD1222 dose. These receptor sequences come from an adult who received the AZD1222 COVID-19 vaccine.

J is TRBJ2-1 and V is TRBV5-1; D remains ambiguous. CDR1 is SGHRS, CDR2 YFSETQ, per germline. V lost 0 bases and J lost 0, with 13 bases in between. The CDR3 sequence is 17 residues long. CDR3 residues: CASSLVLAASSYNEQFF. The CDR3 DNA sequence: TGCGCCAGCAGCTTGGTCCTGGCGGCCAGCTCCTACAATGAGCAGTTCTTC.

Note on this clone: One end of the junction is discordant with germline, which a read error may explain. The CDR3 region has the DNA TGTGCCAGCAGACGGACAGGAGACGAGCAGCACTTC. It is translated as CASRRTGDEQHF. This chain connects TRBV7-9 to TRBJ2-7; 7 bases line up with TRBD1. Germline V CDR1 and CDR2: SEHNR, FQNEAQ (reference sequence). The CDR3 is 12 amino acids.

The chain combines TRBV3-1 (or the pseudogene TRBV3-2) with TRBJ2-1; weak D call: TRBD2 (6 bases). Germline lookup yields CDR1 LGHDT and CDR2 YNNKEL (reference sequence). The CDR3 is 15 amino acids. Trimming took 3 bases from V and 1 from J, leaving 10 bases between them. CDR3 protein: CASSQGLLSYNEQFF. As DNA, the CDR3 is TGTGCCAGCAGCCAGGGACTCCTATCCTACAATGAGCAGTTCTTC.

V and J are TRBV18 and TRBJ1-3, with 7 bases lining up with TRBD1. This CDR3 has 14 amino acids. Looked up from germline, CDR1 is KGHSH and CDR2 is LQKENI. The ends lost 6 bases at V and 8 bases at J; junction bases unmatched: 10. CDR3 nucleotide sequence: TGTGCCAGCTCTCCGGGGACAGAGGTCGACACCATATATTTT. This translates into CASSPGTEVDTIYF.

The CDR3 protein is CASGLGHSYGYTF. The CDR3 DNA reads TGTGCTAGTGGTTTGGGACATTCCTATGGCTACACCTTC. The chain employs TRBV12-5 and TRBJ1-2, with D unclear. The V gene's germline CDR1 is LGHNT and CDR2 FRNRAP. V was shortened by 1 base and J by 4 bases, with 7 bases between the two germline ends. This CDR3 has 13 amino acids.

The chain has TRBV7-3 and TRBJ1-1, with D tentatively TRBD1 (5 bases). The CDR3 length is 16 residues. The germline CDR1 and CDR2 sequences are SGHTA and FQGTGA. V was shortened by 2 bases and J by 7 bases, with 20 bases between the two germline ends. This chain's CDR3 is CASSLYGGQGLIEAFF. The CDR3 nucleotides are TGTGCCAGCAGCTTATACGGAGGGCAGGGTCTCATTGAAGCTTTCTTT.

This chain connects TRBV3-1 (or the pseudogene TRBV3-2) to TRBJ2-5, with 9 bases identical to TRBD1. The CDR3 extends over 15 amino acids. Germline V gene data show CDR1 as LGHDT and CDR2 as YNNKEL (reference sequence). V shed 2 bases and J 3 bases; nucleotides not matched to a gene: 4. The CDR3 DNA follows: TGTGCCAGCAGCCAAAGGGGACAGGGAGAAGAGACCCAGTACTTC. This sequence encodes CASSQRGQGEETQYF.

DNA of the CDR3: TGTGCCAGCATGGGAGGGCGGACGAACACTGAAGCTTTCTTT. Protein: CASMGGRTNTEAFF. This chain links TRBV5-4 with TRBJ1-1, with unresolved D. The germline V gene encodes CDR1 SGHNT and CDR2 YYREEE (reference sequence). Trimming cost V 6 bases and J 1 base, with 13 bases left between them. The length of the CDR3 is 14 residues.

The chain joins TRBV5-1 to TRBJ2-7; D is perhaps TRBD2 (5 bases). Looked up from germline, CDR1 is SGHRS and CDR2 is YFSETQ. V was clipped by 5 bases and J by 0 bases, with 15 bases between them. The CDR3 is 15 amino acids. The CDR3 protein is CASSPNRGSSYEQYF. CDR3 nucleotide sequence: TGCGCCAGCAGTCCAAATCGGGGAAGCTCCTACGAGCAGTACTTC.

The table lists this clone with a few counts. The rearrangement links TRBV21-1 to TRBJ2-5; the D call TRBD1 from the table was never checked on the DNA. TRBV21-1 is shown as a pseudogene. The CDR3 spans 15 residues. In DNA, the CDR3 is TGTGCCAGCAGCAAAGTTTCGACAGACCAAGAGACCCAGTACTTC. This codes for CASSKVSTDQETQYF.

CDR3 coding DNA: TGTGCCAGCAGTTTCAGATTACTAGCCAAAAACATTCAGTACTTC. Its protein product is CASSFRLLAKNIQYF. The V and J genes are TRBV27 and TRBJ2-4; D is unresolved. The CDR3 spans 15 residues. V was shortened by 3 bases and J by 0 bases, with 9 bases between the two germline ends. Germline V gene lookup returns CDR1 MNHEY and CDR2 SMNVEV (reference sequence).

This chain connects TRBV7-9 to TRBJ1-4; D is possibly TRBD1 (6 bases). In germline, CDR1 is SEHNR, CDR2 FQNEAQ (reference sequence). V was clipped by 6 bases and J by 4 bases, with 12 bases between them. The CDR3 totals 14 residues. CDR3 DNA: TGTGCCAGCAGTTGGACAGCTAATAATGAAAAACTGTTTTTT. It is translated as CASSWTANNEKLFF.

The CDR3 is CASSLAARQETQYF. The CDR3 nucleotides read TGTGCCAGCAGCTTAGCGGCGCGCCAAGAGACCCAGTACTTC. V gene TRBV5-6 combines with J gene TRBJ2-5; D possibly corresponds to TRBD2 (5 bases). V dropped 2 bases and J dropped 1 base, with 9 bases sitting between them. In germline, CDR1 is SGHDT, CDR2 YYEEEE. CDR3 size: 14 residues.

Concerning this clone itself: The sample holds other DNA sequences that translate to the same CDR3. The chain is built from TRBV5-1 and TRBJ2-3; 8 positions match TRBD2. Germline V gene sequence: CDR1 SGHRS, CDR2 YFSETQ. CDR3 length: 15 amino acids. V lost 2 bases, J lost 1 base, and 3 bases stayed unmatched. CDR3 residues: CASSFGLAGTDTQYF. CDR3 bases: TGCGCCAGCAGCTTCGGACTAGCCGGCACAGATACGCAGTATTTT.

The rearrangement links TRBV7-2 to TRBJ1-2; 7 nucleotides agree with TRBD1. V dropped 5 bases and J dropped 2; count of bases not matched to a gene: 2. This CDR3 has 13 residues. CDR1 SGHTA and CDR2 FQGNSA come from the germline V gene. The CDR3 bases are TGTGCCAGCAGCCCGACAGGGAACTATGGCTACACCTTC. The encoded protein is CASSPTGNYGYTF.

The V call is TRBV24-1, the J call TRBJ2-1, with 8 bases fitting TRBD2. The length of the CDR3 is 16 residues. V dropped 2 bases and J dropped 0; count of bases not matched to a gene: 2. Germline lookup yields CDR1 KGHDR and CDR2 SFDVKD. The CDR3 DNA reads TGTGCCACCAGTGATTCACTAGCGGACTCCTACAATGAGCAGTTCTTC. As protein: CATSDSLADSYNEQFF.

V usage is TRBV5-1 and J usage is TRBJ1-4, with D tentatively TRBD1 (5 bases). The V end lost 3 bases, the J end lost 0 bases, and 12 bases lay between the germline ends. The CDR3 is 16 amino acids. Germline assignment: CDR1 SGHRS and CDR2 YFSETQ. The DNA for the CDR3 is TGCGCCAGCAGCTGGGGGACGGTTACAACTAATGAAAAACTGTTTTTT. Encoded protein: CASSWGTVTTNEKLFF.

This chain joins TRBV21-1 and TRBJ1-6; TRBD1, the D gene given by the table, was not confirmed from the DNA. TRBV21-1 is a known pseudogene. CDR3 length: 15 amino acids. CDR3 in amino acids: CASGTGGPHNSPLHF. DNA of the CDR3: TGTGCCAGCGGGACAGGGGGGCCTCATAATTCACCCCTCCACTTT.

The gene calls are TRBV5-1 and TRBJ1-1; no firm D call. Deletions cut 6 bases from V and 1 base from J, with 10 bases between. This CDR3 has 13 amino acids. Germline assignment: CDR1 SGHRS and CDR2 YFSETQ. The CDR3 DNA reads as TGCGCCAGCAAATTGGGCCAGAACACTGAAGCTTTCTTT. The encoded protein is CASKLGQNTEAFF.

The V gene is TRBV9, the J gene TRBJ2-2; D is ambiguous. V was trimmed by 0 bases and J by 6 bases, leaving 9 bases between them. Germline lookup yields CDR1 SGDLS and CDR2 YYNGEE. CDR3 length: 14 amino acids. CDR3: CASSVGVTPGELFF. CDR3 coding DNA: TGTGCCAGCAGCGTAGGAGTAACCCCCGGGGAGCTGTTTTTT.

This chain connects TRBV5-1 to TRBJ1-4, with 9 nucleotides matching TRBD1. After removal of 4 bases from V and 8 bases from J, the junction contained 6 bases not matched to a gene. The CDR3 has 14 residues. From germline, CDR1 is SGHRS and CDR2 YFSETQ. In DNA form, the CDR3 reads TGCGCCAGCAGCCCGACAGGGGGATGGGAAAAACTGTTTTTT. It translates to CASSPTGGWEKLFF.